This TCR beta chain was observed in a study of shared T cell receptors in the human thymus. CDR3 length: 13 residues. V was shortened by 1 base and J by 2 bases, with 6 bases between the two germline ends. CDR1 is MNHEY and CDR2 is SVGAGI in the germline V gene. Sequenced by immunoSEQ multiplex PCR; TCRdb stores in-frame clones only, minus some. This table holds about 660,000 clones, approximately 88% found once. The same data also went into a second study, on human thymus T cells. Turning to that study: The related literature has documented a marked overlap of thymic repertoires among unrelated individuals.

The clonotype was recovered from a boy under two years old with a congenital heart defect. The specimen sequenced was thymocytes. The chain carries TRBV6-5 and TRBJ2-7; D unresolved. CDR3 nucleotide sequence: TGTGCCAGCAGTTACTACAATCCCTACGAGCAGTACTTC. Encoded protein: CASSYYNPYEQYF.